This record looks at one TCR beta chain sequence and its context. The entry originates in a study of blood T cell repertoires in COVID-19. Looking at the study overall: From the United States, Italy and Spain came samples of acute and convalescent COVID-19. Nucleic acid was either cDNA or gDNA, and it came from T cells, B-cell-depleted T cells, or PBMCs.

Method: immunoSEQ multiplex PCR; TCRdb's copy keeps in-frame clones and lacks some. The data hold 85,000 to 130,000 clones, with around nine tenths observed a single time. This CDR3 has 18 amino acids. Per the germline V gene, CDR1 is KGHDR and CDR2 is SFDVKD. V lost 0 bases and J 6 bases, leaving 20 bases between the germline ends. The sequence was collected from a man between 65 and 85 years old with acute or convalescent COVID-19. The genes are TRBV24-1 and TRBJ2-1; TRBD2 is a possible D gene (5 bases). Specimen: peripheral blood. This CDR3 reads CATSDLPPVSGRVNEQFF. CDR3 in DNA: TGTGCCACCAGTGATTTGCCGCCCGTCAGCGGTCGGGTCAATGAGCAGTTCTTC.